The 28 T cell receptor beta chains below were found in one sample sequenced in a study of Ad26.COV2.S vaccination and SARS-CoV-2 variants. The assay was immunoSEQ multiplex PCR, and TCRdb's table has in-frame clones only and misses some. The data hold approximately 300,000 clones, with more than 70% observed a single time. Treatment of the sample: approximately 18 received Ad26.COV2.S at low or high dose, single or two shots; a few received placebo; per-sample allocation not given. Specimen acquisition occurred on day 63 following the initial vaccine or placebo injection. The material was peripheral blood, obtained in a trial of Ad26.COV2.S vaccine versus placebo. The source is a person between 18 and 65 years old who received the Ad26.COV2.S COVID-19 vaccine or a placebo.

CDR3 DNA: TGTGCCAGCAGCCCACTGGGCGGGGCGGACTATGGCTACACCTTC. Translating gives CASSPLGGADYGYTF. J is TRBJ1-2 and V is TRBV3-1 (or the pseudogene TRBV3-2), with a weak D call TRBD1 (5 bases). CDR3 length: 15 residues. Germline values: CDR1 LGHDT, CDR2 YNNKEL (reference sequence). Trimming took off 4 bases at V and 3 bases at J, with 15 bases between the two ends.

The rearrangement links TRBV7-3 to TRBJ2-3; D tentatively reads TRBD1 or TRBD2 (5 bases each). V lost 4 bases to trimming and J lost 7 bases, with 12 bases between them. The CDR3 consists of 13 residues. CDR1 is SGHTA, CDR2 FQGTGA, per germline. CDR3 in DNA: TGTGCCAGCAGCTCGGGACGAGACAATACGCAGTATTTT. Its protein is CASSSGRDNTQYF.

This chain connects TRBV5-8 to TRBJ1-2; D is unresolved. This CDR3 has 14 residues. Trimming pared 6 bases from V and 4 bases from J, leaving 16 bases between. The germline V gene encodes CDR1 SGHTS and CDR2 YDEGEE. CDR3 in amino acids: CASITPALSYGYTF. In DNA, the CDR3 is TGTGCCAGCATCACCCCCGCCCTGAGCTATGGCTACACCTTC. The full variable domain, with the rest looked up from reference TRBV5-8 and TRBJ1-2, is EAGVTQSPTHLIKTRGQQATLRCSPISGHTSVYWYQQALGLGLQFLLWYDEGEERNRGNFPPRFSGRQFPNYSSELNVNALELEDSALYLCASITPALSYGYTFGSGTRLTVV.

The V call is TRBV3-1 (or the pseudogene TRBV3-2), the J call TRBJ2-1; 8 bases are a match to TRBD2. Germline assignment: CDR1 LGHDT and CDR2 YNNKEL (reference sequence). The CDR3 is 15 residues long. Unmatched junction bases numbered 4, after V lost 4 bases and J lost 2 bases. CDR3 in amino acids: CASSLNGGAYNEQFF. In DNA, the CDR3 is TGTGCCAGCAGCCTCAACGGGGGGGCCTACAATGAGCAGTTCTTC.

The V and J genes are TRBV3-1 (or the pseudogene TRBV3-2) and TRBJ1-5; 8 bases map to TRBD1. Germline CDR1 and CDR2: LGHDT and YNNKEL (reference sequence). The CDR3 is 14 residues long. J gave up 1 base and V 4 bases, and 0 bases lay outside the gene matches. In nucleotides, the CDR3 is TGTGCCAGCAGCCGACAGGGGAGCAATCAGCCCCAGCATTTT. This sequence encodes CASSRQGSNQPQHF.

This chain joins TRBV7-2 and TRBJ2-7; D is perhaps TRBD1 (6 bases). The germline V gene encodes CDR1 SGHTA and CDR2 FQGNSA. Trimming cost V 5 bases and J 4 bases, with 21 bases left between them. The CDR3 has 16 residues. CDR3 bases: TGTGCCAGCAGCCCTAGTCGGGACACACGTAATTACGAGCAGTACTTC. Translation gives CASSPSRDTRNYEQYF.

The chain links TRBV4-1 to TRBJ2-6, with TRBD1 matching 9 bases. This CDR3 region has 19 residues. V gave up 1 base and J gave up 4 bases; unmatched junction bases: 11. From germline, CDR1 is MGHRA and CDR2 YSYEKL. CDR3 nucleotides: TGCGCCAGCAGCCAAGGAAGGGGACAGGGTCTCGCGGGGGCCAACGTCCTGACTTTC. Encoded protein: CASSQGRGQGLAGANVLTF.

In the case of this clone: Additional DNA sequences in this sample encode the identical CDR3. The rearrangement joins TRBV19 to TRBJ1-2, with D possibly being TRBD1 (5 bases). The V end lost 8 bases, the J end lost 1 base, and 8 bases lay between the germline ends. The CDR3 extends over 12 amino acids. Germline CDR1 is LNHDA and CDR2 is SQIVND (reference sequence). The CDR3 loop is CASSGINYGYTF. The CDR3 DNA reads TGTGCCAGTTCAGGGATTAACTATGGCTACACCTTC.

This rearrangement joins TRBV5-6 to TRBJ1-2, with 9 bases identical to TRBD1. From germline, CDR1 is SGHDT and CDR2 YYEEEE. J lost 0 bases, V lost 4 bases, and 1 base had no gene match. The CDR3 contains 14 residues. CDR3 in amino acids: CASSGDRANYGYTF. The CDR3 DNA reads TGTGCCAGCAGCGGGGACAGGGCTAACTATGGCTACACCTTC.

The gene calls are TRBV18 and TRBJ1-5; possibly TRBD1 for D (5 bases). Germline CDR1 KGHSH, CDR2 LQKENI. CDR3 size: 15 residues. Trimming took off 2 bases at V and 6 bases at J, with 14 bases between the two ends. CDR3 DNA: TGTGCCAGCTCACCAGGGGCAGCGGGGTCTCAGCCCCAGCATTTT. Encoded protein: CASSPGAAGSQPQHF.

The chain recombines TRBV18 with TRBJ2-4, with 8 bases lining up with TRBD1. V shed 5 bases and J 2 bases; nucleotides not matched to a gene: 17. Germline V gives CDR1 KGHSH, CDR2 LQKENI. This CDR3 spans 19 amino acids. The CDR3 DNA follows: TGTGCCAGCTCATCTGAACCCCTCAGGGGGCATAGGACCAAAAACATTCAGTACTTC. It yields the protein CASSSEPLRGHRTKNIQYF.

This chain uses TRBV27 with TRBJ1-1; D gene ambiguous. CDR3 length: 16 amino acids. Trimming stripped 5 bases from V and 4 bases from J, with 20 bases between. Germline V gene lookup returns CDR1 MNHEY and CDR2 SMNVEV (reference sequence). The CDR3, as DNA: TGTGCCAGCAGTCCCCATTGGGGAGCACAAGCCACTGAAGCTTTCTTT. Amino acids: CASSPHWGAQATEAFF.

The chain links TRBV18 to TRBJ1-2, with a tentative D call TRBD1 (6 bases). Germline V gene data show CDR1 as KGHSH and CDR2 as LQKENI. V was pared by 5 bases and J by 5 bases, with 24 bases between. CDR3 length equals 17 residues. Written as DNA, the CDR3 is TGTGCCAGCTCAGCCCCGGGGACATCCACCGTGGGGTATGGCTACACCTTC. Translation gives CASSAPGTSTVGYGYTF.

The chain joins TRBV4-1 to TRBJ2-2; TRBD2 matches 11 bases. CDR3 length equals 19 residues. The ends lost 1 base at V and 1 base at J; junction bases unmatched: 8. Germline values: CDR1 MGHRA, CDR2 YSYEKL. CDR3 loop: CASSQGLAGGPGNTGELFF. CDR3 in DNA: TGCGCCAGCAGCCAAGGCCTAGCGGGGGGCCCTGGGAACACCGGGGAGCTGTTTTTT.

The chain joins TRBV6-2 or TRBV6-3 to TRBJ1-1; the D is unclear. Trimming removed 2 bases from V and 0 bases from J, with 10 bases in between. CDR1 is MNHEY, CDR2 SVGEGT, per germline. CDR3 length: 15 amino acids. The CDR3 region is CASSYRANMNTEAFF. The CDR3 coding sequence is TGTGCCAGCAGTTACAGGGCCAACATGAACACTGAAGCTTTCTTT.

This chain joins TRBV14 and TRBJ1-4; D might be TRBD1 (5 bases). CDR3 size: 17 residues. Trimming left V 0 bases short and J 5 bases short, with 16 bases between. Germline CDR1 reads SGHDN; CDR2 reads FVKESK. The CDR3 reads CASSQDLSGGVNEKLFF. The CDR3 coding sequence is TGTGCCAGCAGCCAAGATTTGTCTGGGGGTGTGAATGAAAAACTGTTTTTT. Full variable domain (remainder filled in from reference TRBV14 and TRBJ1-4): EAGVTQFPSHSVIEKGQTVTLRCDPISGHDNLYWYRRVMGKEIKFLLHFVKESKQDESGMPNNRFLAERTGGTYSTLKVQPAELEDSGVYFCASSQDLSGGVNEKLFFGSGTQLSVL.

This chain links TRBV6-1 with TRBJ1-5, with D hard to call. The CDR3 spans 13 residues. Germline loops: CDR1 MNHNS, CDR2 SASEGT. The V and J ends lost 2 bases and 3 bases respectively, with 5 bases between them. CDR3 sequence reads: CASSETFNQPQHF. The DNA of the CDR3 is TGTGCCAGCAGTGAAACGTTCAATCAGCCCCAGCATTTT.

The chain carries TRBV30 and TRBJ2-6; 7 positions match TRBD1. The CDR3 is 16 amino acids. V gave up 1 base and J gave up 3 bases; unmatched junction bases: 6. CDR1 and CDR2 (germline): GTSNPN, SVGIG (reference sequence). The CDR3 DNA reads TGTGCCTGGAGTGGGGGACAGCAGGGTGGGGCCAACGTCCTGACTTTC. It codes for CAWSGGQQGGANVLTF.

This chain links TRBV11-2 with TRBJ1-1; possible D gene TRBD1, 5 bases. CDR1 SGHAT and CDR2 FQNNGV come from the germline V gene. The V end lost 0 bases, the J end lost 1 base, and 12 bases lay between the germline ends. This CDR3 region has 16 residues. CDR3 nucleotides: TGTGCCAGCAGCTTAGATACAGGACCTAGGAACACTGAAGCTTTCTTT. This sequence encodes CASSLDTGPRNTEAFF.

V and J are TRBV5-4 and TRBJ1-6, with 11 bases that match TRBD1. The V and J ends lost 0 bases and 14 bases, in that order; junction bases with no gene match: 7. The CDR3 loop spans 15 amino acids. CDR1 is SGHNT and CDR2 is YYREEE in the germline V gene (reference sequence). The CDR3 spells CASSLGGQGERALHF. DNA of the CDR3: TGTGCCAGCAGCTTGGGGGGACAGGGGGAGAGGGCCCTCCACTTT.

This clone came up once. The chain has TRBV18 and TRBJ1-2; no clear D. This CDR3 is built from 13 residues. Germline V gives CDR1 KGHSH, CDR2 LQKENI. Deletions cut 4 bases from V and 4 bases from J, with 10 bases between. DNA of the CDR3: TGTGCCAGCTCACTAGGCAGCCCCTATGGCTACACCTTC. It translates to CASSLGSPYGYTF. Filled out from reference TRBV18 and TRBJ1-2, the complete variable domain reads NAGVMQNPRHLVRRRGQEARLRCSPMKGHSHVYWYRQLPEEGLKFMVYLQKENIIDESGMPKERFSAEFPKEGPSILRIQQVVRGDSAAYFCASSLGSPYGYTFGSGTRLTVV.

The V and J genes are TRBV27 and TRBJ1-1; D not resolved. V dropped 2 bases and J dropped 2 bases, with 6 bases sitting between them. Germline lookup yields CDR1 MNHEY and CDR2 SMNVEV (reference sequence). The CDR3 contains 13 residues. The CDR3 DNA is TGTGCCAGCAGTTTAGGAAGAAACACTGAAGCTTTCTTT. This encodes CASSLGRNTEAFF.

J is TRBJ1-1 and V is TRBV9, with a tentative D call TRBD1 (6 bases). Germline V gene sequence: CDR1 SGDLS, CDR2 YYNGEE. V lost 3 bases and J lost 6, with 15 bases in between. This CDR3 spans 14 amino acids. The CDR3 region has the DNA TGTGCCAGCAGCGCCGGGACAAGAGCTCCTGAAGCTTTCTTT. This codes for CASSAGTRAPEAFF.

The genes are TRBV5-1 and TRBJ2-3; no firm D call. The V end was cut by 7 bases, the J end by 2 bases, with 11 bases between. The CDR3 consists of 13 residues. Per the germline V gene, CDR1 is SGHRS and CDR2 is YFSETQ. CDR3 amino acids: CASHWSYTDTQYF. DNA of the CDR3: TGCGCCAGCCACTGGTCGTACACAGATACGCAGTATTTT.

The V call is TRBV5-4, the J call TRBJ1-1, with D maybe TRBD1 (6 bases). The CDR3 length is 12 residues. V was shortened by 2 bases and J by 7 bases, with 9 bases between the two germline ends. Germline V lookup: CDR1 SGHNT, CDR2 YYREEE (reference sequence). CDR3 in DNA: TGTGCCAGCAGCTTCGGACAGCTTGAAGCTTTCTTT. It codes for CASSFGQLEAFF.

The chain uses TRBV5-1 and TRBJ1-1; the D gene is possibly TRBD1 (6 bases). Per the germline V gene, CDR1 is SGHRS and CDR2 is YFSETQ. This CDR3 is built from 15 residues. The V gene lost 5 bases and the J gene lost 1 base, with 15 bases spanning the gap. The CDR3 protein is CASRIQGKGNTEAFF. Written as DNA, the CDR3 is TGCGCCAGCAGGATACAGGGTAAAGGGAACACTGAAGCTTTCTTT.

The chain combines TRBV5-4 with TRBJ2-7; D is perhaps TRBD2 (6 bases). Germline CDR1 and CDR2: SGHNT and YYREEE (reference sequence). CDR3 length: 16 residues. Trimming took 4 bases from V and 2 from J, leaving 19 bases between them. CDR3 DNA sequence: TGTGCCAGCAGCCCACACTCCGGGACTGGGGCCTACGAGCAGTACTTC. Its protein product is CASSPHSGTGAYEQYF.

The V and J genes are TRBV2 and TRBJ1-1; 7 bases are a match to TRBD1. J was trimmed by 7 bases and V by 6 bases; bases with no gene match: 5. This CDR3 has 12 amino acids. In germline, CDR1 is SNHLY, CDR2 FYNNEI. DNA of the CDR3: TGTGCCAGCAGCCCGGGACAGATTGAAGCTTTCTTT. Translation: CASSPGQIEAFF.